One sample yielded the 23 T cell receptor beta chains listed below, sequenced in a study of cytomegalovirus exposure and HLA in healthy donors. This PCR relied on a set of 60 Vbeta primers and 13 Jbeta primers. This table comes from immunoSEQ multiplex PCR, and its TCRdb copy is limited to in-frame clones, with some not included. Altogether roughly 110,000 clones are present, around four fifths being singletons, with the ten largest covering about 1.6%. Sequencing input: PBMCs. Source of these receptors: a man aged 45-65 years in good health and CMV-seronegative.

This chain links TRBV15 with TRBJ1-6; D perhaps matches TRBD1 (5 bases). V dropped 2 bases and J dropped 6 bases, with 14 bases sitting between them. Looked up from germline, CDR1 is LNHNV and CDR2 is YYDKDF (reference sequence). The CDR3 runs to 16 residues. CDR3 DNA sequence: TGTGCCACCAGCAGACCACAGACAGTCCCTAATTCACCCCTCCACTTT. It yields the protein CATSRPQTVPNSPLHF.

This clone came up a few times. This chain links TRBV6-5 with TRBJ1-6; no clear D gene. Germline V lookup: CDR1 MNHEY, CDR2 SVGAGI. The CDR3 is 12 amino acids. The V gene lost 4 bases and the J gene lost 10 bases, with 8 bases spanning the gap. The CDR3 DNA reads as TGTGCCAGCAGTTGGACGGGATCACCCCTCCACTTT. Residues: CASSWTGSPLHF.

The count of this clone is one. This rearrangement joins TRBV6-1 to TRBJ2-5, with TRBD1 matching 9 bases. The end of the DNA is better explained by TRBJ2-7, so the J call may be wrong. This CDR3 region has 15 residues. CDR1 MNHNS and CDR2 SASEGT come from the germline V gene. CDR3: CASSGGTGSTYEQYF. In DNA form, the CDR3 reads TGTGCCAGCAGTGGGGGGACAGGGAGCACCTACGAGCAGTACTTC.

This clone was seen only a few times. This chain uses TRBV7-2 with TRBJ1-2; D remains unclear. CDR3 length equals 13 residues. Trimming cost V 5 bases and J 4 bases, with 11 bases left between them. Germline-derived CDR1 and CDR2 are SGHTA and FQGNSA. CDR3 in amino acids: CASSQPGSYGYTF. For the CDR3, the DNA is TGTGCCAGCAGCCAACCGGGGAGCTATGGCTACACCTTC.

The rearrangement uses TRBV30 and TRBJ1-2; D perhaps matches TRBD1 (6 bases). V lost 2 bases and J 1 base, leaving 14 bases between the germline ends. The CDR3 extends over 15 amino acids. From germline, CDR1 is GTSNPN and CDR2 SVGIG (reference sequence). The CDR3: CAWSTTTGINYGYTF. In DNA, the CDR3 is TGTGCCTGGAGTACGACGACAGGAATTAACTATGGCTACACCTTC.

The chain carries TRBV2 and TRBJ2-3; D possibly corresponds to TRBD1 (5 bases). Germline V lookup: CDR1 SNHLY, CDR2 FYNNEI. Trimming removed 6 bases from V and 1 base from J, with 11 bases in between. The CDR3 is made up of 14 amino acids. The CDR3 spells CASSPDTGTDTQYF. CDR3 nucleotide sequence: TGTGCCAGCAGCCCGGACACCGGCACAGATACGCAGTATTTT.

This clone is a singleton in its sample. The CDR3 DNA is TGTGCCAGCAGCGTACCCGGGGGCACCGGGGAGCTGTTTTTT. It specifies CASSVPGGTGELFF. V usage is TRBV9 and J usage is TRBJ2-2, with D possibly TRBD2 on 6 matching bases. This CDR3 spans 14 amino acids. Germline V gene sequence: CDR1 SGDLS, CDR2 YYNGEE. Deletions cut 1 base from V and 4 bases from J, with 8 bases between.

V gene TRBV19 combines with J gene TRBJ2-1, with TRBD1 as a possible D gene (6 bases). The ends were cut back, 1 base at V and 6 bases at J, with 16 bases in the middle. Germline assignment: CDR1 LNHDA and CDR2 SQIVND (reference sequence). The CDR3 runs 16 residues. The DNA of the CDR3 is TGTGCCAGTAGTATAGGCCCCGACAGGATCGTCAATGAGCAGTTCTTC. Translating gives CASSIGPDRIVNEQFF.

The CDR3 sequence: CASSLGGAFTEAFF. CDR3 nucleotides: TGTGCCAGCAGCTTAGGGGGGGCCTTCACTGAAGCTTTCTTT. The chain has TRBV5-5 and TRBJ1-1; D is perhaps TRBD1 (6 bases). Germline V gene lookup returns CDR1 SGHKS and CDR2 YYEKEE (reference sequence). Trimming left V 2 bases short and J 4 bases short, with 12 bases between. This CDR3 region has 14 residues.

The genes are TRBV19 and TRBJ1-2, with TRBD1 as a possible D gene (6 bases). The CDR3 is 14 residues long. V lost 8 bases, J lost 4 bases, and 17 bases lay in between. The germline V gene has CDR1 LNHDA and CDR2 SQIVND (reference sequence). For the CDR3, the DNA is TGTGCCAGTGCTTCGAGAACAGGGAGCTATGGCTACACCTTC. Its protein product is CASASRTGSYGYTF.

This clone was counted once. This chain connects TRBV30 to TRBJ1-6; weak D call: TRBD1 (6 bases). This CDR3 contains 13 residues. V shed 7 bases and J shed 1 base, with 8 bases lying between them. Germline V lookup: CDR1 GTSNPN, CDR2 SVGIG (reference sequence). Here the CDR3 DNA reads TGTGCCTCCAGGGGTTCCTATAATTCACCCCTCCACTTT. Translating it yields CASRGSYNSPLHF.

This chain uses TRBV7-2 with TRBJ2-7, with 8 nucleotides matching TRBD1. CDR1 SGHTA and CDR2 FQGNSA come from the germline V gene. V dropped 2 bases and J dropped 2; count of bases not matched to a gene: 2. This CDR3 is 14 amino acids long. In nucleotides, the CDR3 is TGTGCCAGCAGCTTACAGGGGGCCGCCTACGAGCAGTACTTC. As protein: CASSLQGAAYEQYF.

This clone was found a few times. V is TRBV11-2 and J is TRBJ1-1; D might be TRBD1 (5 bases). Trimming cost V 0 bases and J 7 bases, with 15 bases left between them. Germline assignment: CDR1 SGHAT and CDR2 FQNNGV. The CDR3 extends over 15 amino acids. Here the CDR3 DNA reads TGTGCCAGCAGCTTAGATCTCGTGGGGCGGTTTGAAGCTTTCTTT. This encodes CASSLDLVGRFEAFF.

This chain joins TRBV10-3 and TRBJ2-3; the D is unclear. This CDR3 region has 12 residues. Germline V lookup: CDR1 ENHRY, CDR2 SYGVKD. V lost 3 bases, J lost 6 bases, and 7 bases lay in between. The CDR3 here is CAISDSRDTQYF. The CDR3, as DNA: TGTGCCATCAGTGACTCGAGGGATACGCAGTATTTT.

The genes are TRBV4-2 and TRBJ1-1; no definite D call. Trimming left V 7 bases short and J 1 base short, with 19 bases between. The CDR3 is 16 residues long. Germline-derived CDR1 and CDR2 are LGHNA and YNFKEQ. In nucleotides, the CDR3 is TGTGCCAGCAAAGCTGCCGGGAGGGCTCAGAACACTGAAGCTTTCTTT. This sequence encodes CASKAAGRAQNTEAFF.

V gene TRBV2 combines with J gene TRBJ2-3; perhaps TRBD1 as D (5 bases). Trimming pared 4 bases from V and 3 bases from J, leaving 11 bases between. Germline CDR1 reads SNHLY; CDR2 reads FYNNEI. CDR3 size: 14 residues. The CDR3 nucleotides read TGTGCCAGCAGTGCAGGGCGAACTACAGATACGCAGTATTTT. Its protein product is CASSAGRTTDTQYF.

The chain employs TRBV6-5 and TRBJ1-1, with TRBD1 matching 7 bases. J lost 1 base, V lost 6 bases, and 5 bases had no gene match. The CDR3 length is 14 residues. From germline, CDR1 is MNHEY and CDR2 SVGAGI. This chain's CDR3 is CASSLNRGNTEAFF. The CDR3 DNA sequence: TGTGCCAGCAGCTTAAACAGGGGGAACACTGAAGCTTTCTTT.

CDR3 sequence reads: CASSPTSLNTEAFF. DNA for the CDR3: TGTGCCAGCAGCCCTACGAGCTTGAACACTGAAGCTTTCTTT. The chain has TRBV11-2 and TRBJ1-1; D uncertain. The CDR3 contains 14 residues. The ends were cut back, 5 bases at V and 0 bases at J, with 10 bases in the middle. Germline lookup yields CDR1 SGHAT and CDR2 FQNNGV.

The chain has TRBV7-2 and TRBJ2-2, with 9 positions matching TRBD2. The CDR3 totals 15 residues. Germline lookup yields CDR1 SGHTA and CDR2 FQGNSA. The junction had 5 bases not matched to a gene; V was cut back by 5 bases and J by 4 bases. The CDR3 nucleotides read TGTGCCAGCAGCAGACTAGCGGCGGGCACCGGGGAGCTGTTTTTT. Its protein product is CASSRLAAGTGELFF.

This chain uses TRBV9 with TRBJ1-1; a possible D gene is TRBD1 (5 bases). The V and J ends lost 2 bases and 9 bases respectively, with 17 bases between them. The CDR3 contains 14 residues. The V gene's germline CDR1 is SGDLS and CDR2 YYNGEE. The CDR3 DNA sequence: TGTGCCAGCAGCGTCACGGGGACTTCAGAAAAAGCTTTCTTT. Amino acids: CASSVTGTSEKAFF.

The chain is built from TRBV6-5 and TRBJ1-6; 8 nucleotides align to TRBD1. V lost 5 bases and J lost 7; bases outside the gene matches: 7. Germline CDR1 is MNHEY and CDR2 is SVGAGI. The length of the CDR3 is 15 residues. The CDR3: CASSRLGQGNSPLHF. The CDR3 nucleotides are TGTGCCAGCAGTCGTTTAGGACAGGGCAATTCACCCCTCCACTTT.

V usage is TRBV5-6 and J usage is TRBJ2-7; possibly TRBD1 for D (5 bases). From germline, CDR1 is SGHDT and CDR2 YYEEEE. The V end was cut by 1 base, the J end by 11 bases, with 13 bases between. The length of the CDR3 is 12 residues. The CDR3 is CASSLQWAGKYF. CDR3 in DNA: TGTGCCAGCAGCTTGCAGTGGGCAGGGAAGTACTTC.

To note about this clone: The same CDR3 is also encoded by other DNA sequences in this sample. The rearrangement links TRBV25-1 to TRBJ2-3; the match to TRBD1 covers 10 bases. The CDR3 is 14 amino acids. After removal of 6 bases from V and 5 bases from J, the junction contained 5 bases not matched to a gene. Germline lookup yields CDR1 MGHDK and CDR2 SYGVNS. CDR3 DNA: TGTGCCAGCAGCGGGGGACAGGGGAGAGATACGCAGTATTTT. Protein product: CASSGGQGRDTQYF.